A single sample is the source of the 10 T cell receptor beta chains below, sequenced in a study of T cell responses to AZD1222 COVID-19 vaccine. Some clones are missing from TCRdb's copy, which holds only in-frame ones; the method was immunoSEQ multiplex PCR. The sample carries 120,000 to 150,000 clones, 85% to 90% recorded once. The source was peripheral blood, collected 28 days after the second AZD1222 dose. The origin of the receptors is an adult who received the AZD1222 COVID-19 vaccine.

The chain has TRBV19 and TRBJ1-4, with D possibly being TRBD1 (5 bases). Trimming left V 6 bases short and J 3 bases short, with 17 bases between. Germline CDR1 is LNHDA and CDR2 is SQIVND (reference sequence). This CDR3 is built from 16 residues. In DNA, the CDR3 is TGTGCCAGTAGCAGCGGACATGCTCCGGCTAATGAAAAACTGTTTTTT. The encoded protein is CASSSGHAPANEKLFF.

The chain employs TRBV11-2 and TRBJ2-5; possibly TRBD2 for D (5 bases). This CDR3 contains 15 residues. The germline gives CDR1 SGHAT, CDR2 FQNNGV. Trimming cost V 0 bases and J 2 bases, with 10 bases left between them. The CDR3 reads CASSLDARVQETQYF. The DNA for the CDR3 is TGTGCCAGCAGCTTAGACGCGAGGGTGCAAGAGACCCAGTACTTC.

This clone turned up a few times. The rearrangement links TRBV10-3 to TRBJ1-4; D perhaps matches TRBD1 (6 bases). The length of the CDR3 is 15 residues. Per germline, CDR1 ENHRY and CDR2 SYGVKD. V gave up 6 bases and J gave up 0 bases, with 11 bases separating them. Here the CDR3 reads CAISGGPTTNEKLFF. CDR3 in DNA: TGTGCCATCAGCGGGGGGCCTACAACTAATGAAAAACTGTTTTTT.

The gene calls are TRBV28 and TRBJ1-1; a possible D gene is TRBD1 (5 bases). This CDR3 has 16 residues. Trimming pared 3 bases from V and 3 bases from J, leaving 17 bases between. Per germline, CDR1 MDHEN and CDR2 SYDVKM. The CDR3 here is CASSFEWGLGDTEAFF. Here the CDR3 DNA reads TGTGCCAGCAGTTTTGAGTGGGGCCTTGGGGACACTGAAGCTTTCTTT.

This clone has a single count. CDR3 nucleotide sequence: TGTGCCAGCAGTAACGACAGACCTAACTATGGCTACACCTTC. Translating it yields CASSNDRPNYGYTF. V gene TRBV5-6 combines with J gene TRBJ1-2; TRBD1 might be the D (5 bases). The germline CDR1 and CDR2 sequences are SGHDT and YYEEEE. CDR3 length: 14 residues. The germline V and J ends were trimmed by 5 bases and 0 bases, with 11 bases remaining between them.

J is TRBJ1-5 and V is TRBV28; D is ambiguous. The V end was cut by 10 bases, the J end by 0 bases, with 4 bases between. Germline-derived CDR1 and CDR2 are MDHEN and SYDVKM. This CDR3 region has 11 residues. CDR3 amino acids: CAIGSNQPQHF. Written as DNA, the CDR3 is TGTGCCATTGGTAGCAATCAGCCCCAGCATTTT. Using reference TRBV28 and TRBJ1-5 for the parts outside the CDR3, the full variable domain is DVKVTQSSRYLVKRTGEKVFLECVQDMDHENMFWYRQDPGLGLRLIYFSYDVKMKEKGDIPEGYSVSREKKERFSLILESASTNQTSMYLCAIGSNQPQHFGDGTRLSIL.

V is TRBV6-5 and J is TRBJ2-1; 9 bases map to TRBD2. Germline V gives CDR1 MNHEY, CDR2 SVGAGI. Germline trimming cut 0 bases from V and 7 bases from J; bases unmatched to any gene: 7. The CDR3 covers 16 residues. The CDR3 DNA follows: TGTGCCAGCAGTTACTCGGCGGGAGGGCCGAGGAATGAGCAGTTCTTC. Its translation is CASSYSAGGPRNEQFF.

The chain recombines TRBV19 with TRBJ1-1, with D maybe TRBD1 (5 bases). The length of the CDR3 is 15 residues. The germline V and J ends were trimmed by 8 bases and 1 base, with 17 bases remaining between them. In germline, CDR1 is LNHDA, CDR2 SQIVND (reference sequence). The DNA of the CDR3 is TGTGCCAGTCCCAGTAGCCGACAGAGGAACACTGAAGCTTTCTTT. Its protein product is CASPSSRQRNTEAFF.

The rearrangement joins TRBV19 to TRBJ2-5; 10 nucleotides line up with TRBD1. In germline, CDR1 is LNHDA, CDR2 SQIVND (reference sequence). V shed 4 bases and J 5 bases; nucleotides not matched to a gene: 7. This CDR3 has 15 amino acids. The DNA of the CDR3 is TGTGCCAGTAGTACAATCAGGGGACAGGGGGAGACCCAGTACTTC. This translates into CASSTIRGQGETQYF.

The chain carries TRBV20-1 and TRBJ1-2, with no clear D. The CDR3 spans 11 residues. Germline V gene sequence: CDR1 DFQATT, CDR2 SNEGSKA (reference sequence). Trimming shortened V by 5 bases and J by 4 bases, and 8 bases separated the two germline ends. The CDR3 DNA follows: TGCAGTGCTGGGAACAGCTATGGCTACACCTTC. As protein: CSAGNSYGYTF.